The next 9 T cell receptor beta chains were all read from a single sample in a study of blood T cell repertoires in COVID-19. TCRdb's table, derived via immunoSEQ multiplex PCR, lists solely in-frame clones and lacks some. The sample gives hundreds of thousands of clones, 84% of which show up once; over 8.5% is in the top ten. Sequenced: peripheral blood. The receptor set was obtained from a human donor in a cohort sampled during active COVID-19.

The DNA of the CDR3 is TGTGCCAGCTCACCGACTAGCGTTCAAGAGACCCAGTACTTC. The encoded protein is CASSPTSVQETQYF. The V gene is TRBV18, the J gene TRBJ2-5, with 8 bases that match TRBD2. The CDR3 is 14 amino acids. The junction had 2 bases not matched to a gene; V was cut back by 3 bases and J by 2 bases. Germline lookup yields CDR1 KGHSH and CDR2 LQKENI.

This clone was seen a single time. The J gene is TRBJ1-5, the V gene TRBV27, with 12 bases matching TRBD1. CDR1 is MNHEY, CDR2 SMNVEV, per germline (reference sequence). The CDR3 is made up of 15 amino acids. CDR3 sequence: CPVDEGQGAWQPQHF. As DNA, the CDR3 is TGTCCGGTTGACGAGGGACAGGGGGCTTGGCAGCCCCAGCATTTT.

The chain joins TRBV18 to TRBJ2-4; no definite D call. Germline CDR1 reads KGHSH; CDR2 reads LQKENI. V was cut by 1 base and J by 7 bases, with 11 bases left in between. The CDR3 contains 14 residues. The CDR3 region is CASSPRGGVNIQYF. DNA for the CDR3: TGTGCCAGCTCACCACGAGGCGGTGTTAACATTCAGTACTTC.

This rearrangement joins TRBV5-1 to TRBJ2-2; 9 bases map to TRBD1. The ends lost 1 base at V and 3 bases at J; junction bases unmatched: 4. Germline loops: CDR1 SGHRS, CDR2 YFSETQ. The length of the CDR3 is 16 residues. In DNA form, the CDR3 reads TGCGCCAGCAGCTTGTCGGACAGGGGCGACACCGGGGAGCTGTTTTTT. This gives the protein CASSLSDRGDTGELFF.

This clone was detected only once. CDR3 region: CASSLKESAIDYGYTF. The CDR3 bases are TGTGCCAGCAGTTTAAAGGAGTCAGCGATTGACTATGGCTACACCTTC. The chain joins TRBV28 to TRBJ1-2; D gene ambiguous. The CDR3 runs 16 residues. The germline gives CDR1 MDHEN, CDR2 SYDVKM. V was clipped by 2 bases and J by 3 bases, with 16 bases between them.

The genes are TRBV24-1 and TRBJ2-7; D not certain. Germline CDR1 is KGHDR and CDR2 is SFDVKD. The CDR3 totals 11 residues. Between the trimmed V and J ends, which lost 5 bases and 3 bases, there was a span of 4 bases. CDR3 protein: CATSAGYEQYF. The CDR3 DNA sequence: TGTGCCACCAGTGCCGGCTACGAGCAGTACTTC.

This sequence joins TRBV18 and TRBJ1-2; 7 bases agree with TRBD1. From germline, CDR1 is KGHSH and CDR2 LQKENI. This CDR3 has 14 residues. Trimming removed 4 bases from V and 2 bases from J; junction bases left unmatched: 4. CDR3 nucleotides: TGTGCCAGCTCACGAGGGACAGCCAACTATGGCTACACCTTC. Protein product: CASSRGTANYGYTF. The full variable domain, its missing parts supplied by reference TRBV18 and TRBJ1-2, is NAGVMQNPRHLVRRRGQEARLRCSPMKGHSHVYWYRQLPEEGLKFMVYLQKENIIDESGMPKERFSAEFPKEGPSILRIQQVVRGDSAAYFCASSRGTANYGYTFGSGTRLTVV.

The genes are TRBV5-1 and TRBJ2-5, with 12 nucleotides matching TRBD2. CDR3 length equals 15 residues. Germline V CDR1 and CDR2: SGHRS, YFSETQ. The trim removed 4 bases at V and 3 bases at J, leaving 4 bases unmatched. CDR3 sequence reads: CASSVRLAGEETQYF. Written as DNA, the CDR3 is TGCGCCAGCAGCGTTAGACTAGCGGGGGAAGAGACCCAGTACTTC.

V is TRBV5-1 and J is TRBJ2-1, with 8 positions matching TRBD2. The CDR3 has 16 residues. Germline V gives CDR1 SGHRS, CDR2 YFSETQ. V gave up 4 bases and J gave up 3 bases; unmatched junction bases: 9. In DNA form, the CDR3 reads TGCGCCAGCAGCGGGACACTAGCGGCCTACTACAATGAGCAGTTCTTC. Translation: CASSGTLAAYYNEQFF.